This passage covers 27 T cell receptor beta chains from one sample sequenced in a study of blood T cell repertoires in COVID-19. Clones were sequenced by immunoSEQ multiplex PCR, and TCRdb holds only the in-frame ones, with some missing. The table includes around 180,000 clones, 88% detected once. The sample comprised peripheral blood. The receptors stem from a woman younger than 45 with acute or convalescent COVID-19.

The V and J genes are TRBV6-5 and TRBJ1-3; a possible D gene is TRBD1 (5 bases). Trimming removed 6 bases from V and 0 bases from J, with 12 bases in between. The CDR3 length is 15 residues. CDR1 is MNHEY and CDR2 is SVGAGI in the germline V gene. The CDR3 sequence is CASSDQGYSGNTIYF. CDR3 in DNA: TGTGCCAGCAGCGACCAGGGTTACTCTGGAAACACCATATATTTT.

The rearrangement links TRBV6-5 to TRBJ1-4, with no clear D. Germline V gene data show CDR1 as MNHEY and CDR2 as SVGAGI. V lost 5 bases, J lost 6 bases, and 10 bases lay in between. The CDR3 spans 13 residues. The DNA of the CDR3 is TGTGCCAGCAGTCTAGATGGCCATGAAAAACTGTTTTTT. This translates into CASSLDGHEKLFF.

The chain carries TRBV2 and TRBJ2-2, with a weak D call TRBD2 (6 bases). In germline, CDR1 is SNHLY, CDR2 FYNNEI. The CDR3 runs 13 residues. V shed 6 bases and J shed 6 bases, with 11 bases lying between them. CDR3 sequence reads: CASSSSDPGELFF. In DNA form, the CDR3 reads TGTGCCAGCAGCTCTAGCGACCCCGGGGAGCTGTTTTTT.

In this sample, this clone turned up a few times. This CDR3 is CASYRPPDGYTF. The CDR3 coding sequence is TGTGCCAGTTATCGTCCCCCGGATGGCTACACCTTC. The J gene is TRBJ1-2, the V gene TRBV19; D is ambiguous. CDR3 length: 12 residues. The V and J ends lost 8 bases and 6 bases respectively, with 13 bases between them. The germline gives CDR1 LNHDA, CDR2 SQIVND (reference sequence).

This clone occurred once. J is TRBJ1-4 and V is TRBV24-1; perhaps TRBD1 as D (6 bases). Deletions cut 12 bases from V and 7 bases from J, with 11 bases between. The CDR3 is 11 residues long. Germline V CDR1 and CDR2: KGHDR, SFDVKD. The CDR3 loop is CAAGTPEKLFF. CDR3 bases: TGTGCCGCTGGGACACCTGAAAAACTGTTTTTT.

This CDR3 is CASRGPGLVSTGELFF. In DNA form, the CDR3 reads TGTGCCAGCAGGGGACCGGGACTAGTTAGTACCGGGGAGCTGTTTTTT. This rearrangement joins TRBV2 to TRBJ2-2, with 8 bases lining up with TRBD2. Germline V gene sequence: CDR1 SNHLY, CDR2 FYNNEI. The CDR3 extends over 16 amino acids. The V segment lost 6 bases and the J segment 5 bases; nucleotides outside the gene matches: 11.

This clone is a singleton in its sample. This chain's CDR3 is CASIKLAGDYEQYF. CDR3 sequence (DNA): TGTGCCAGCATCAAATTAGCGGGCGACTACGAGCAGTACTTC. This chain joins TRBV6-5 and TRBJ2-7; TRBD2 aligns across 7 bases. This CDR3 is built from 14 residues. Germline CDR1 reads MNHEY; CDR2 reads SVGAGI. V was clipped by 7 bases and J by 3 bases; unmatched bases: 9.

Only one count was recorded for this clone. The V gene is TRBV5-6, the J gene TRBJ2-1; D uncertain. Germline V gene data show CDR1 as SGHDT and CDR2 as YYEEEE. The CDR3 loop spans 13 amino acids. V lost 1 base, J lost 7 bases, and 9 bases lay in between. CDR3 in DNA: TGTGCCAGCAGCTTGATTGGCGGAAATGAGCAGTTCTTC. It translates to CASSLIGGNEQFF.

This rearrangement joins TRBV7-8 to TRBJ2-7, with 12 bases fitting TRBD2. Germline V lookup: CDR1 SGHVS, CDR2 FQNEAQ. V lost 1 base, J lost 6 bases, and 4 bases stayed unmatched. The CDR3 spans 15 residues. The CDR3 protein is CASSLGLAGAREQYF. For the CDR3, the DNA is TGTGCCAGCAGCTTAGGACTAGCGGGAGCCCGCGAGCAGTACTTC.

V usage is TRBV2 and J usage is TRBJ1-1; D not certain. The germline CDR1 and CDR2 sequences are SNHLY and FYNNEI. The CDR3 runs 13 residues. V was trimmed by 2 bases and J by 1 base, leaving 5 bases between them. CDR3 nucleotides: TGTGCCAGCAGTGAAATTAGGAACACTGAAGCTTTCTTT. Its translation: CASSEIRNTEAFF.

CDR3 in DNA: TGTGCCAGCAGCCTCACTAGCGGGCCCTACAATGAGCAGTTCTTC. It yields the protein CASSLTSGPYNEQFF. The gene calls are TRBV7-6 and TRBJ2-1; 9 nucleotides agree with TRBD2. Germline CDR1 reads SGHVS; CDR2 reads FNYEAQ. The trim removed 5 bases at V and 2 bases at J, leaving 4 bases unmatched. CDR3 length equals 15 residues.

The chain is built from TRBV19 and TRBJ2-1, with 8 bases lining up with TRBD1. CDR3 length: 13 residues. The germline V gene has CDR1 LNHDA and CDR2 SQIVND (reference sequence). Trimming took 6 bases from V and 8 from J; bases not matched to a gene: 6. CDR3 protein: CASSGQGNDEQFF. In DNA, the CDR3 is TGTGCCAGTAGCGGACAGGGAAACGATGAGCAGTTCTTC.

This sequence joins TRBV7-2 and TRBJ2-7; 9 bases fit TRBD1. V trimming: 5 bases; J trimming: 2 bases; junction bases outside the gene matches: 7. The V gene's germline CDR1 is SGHTA and CDR2 FQGNSA. The CDR3 consists of 15 residues. CDR3 amino acids: CASSAGQGTAYEQYF. Here the CDR3 DNA reads TGTGCCAGCAGCGCAGGACAGGGGACGGCCTACGAGCAGTACTTC.

This chain joins TRBV5-1 and TRBJ2-2, with unresolved D. V was clipped by 5 bases and J by 4 bases, with 6 bases between them. The CDR3 loop spans 12 amino acids. Germline V CDR1 and CDR2: SGHRS, YFSETQ. The CDR3 region has the DNA TGCGCCAGCAGAGTCGGCACCGGGGAGCTGTTTTTT. It codes for CASRVGTGELFF. Using reference TRBV5-1 and TRBJ2-2 for the parts outside the CDR3, the full variable domain is KAGVTQTPRYLIKTRGQQVTLSCSPISGHRSVSWYQQTPGQGLQFLFEYFSETQRNKGNFPGRFSGRQFSNSRSEMNVSTLELGDSALYLCASRVGTGELFFGEGSRLTVL.

The V and J genes are TRBV11-3 and TRBJ1-3; no firm D call. The V gene lost 1 base and the J gene lost 7 bases, with 8 bases spanning the gap. Per germline, CDR1 SGHNT and CDR2 YENEEA. The CDR3 is 13 amino acids. CDR3 coding DNA: TGTGCCAGCAGCTTAGCACTCTTTAACACCATATATTTT. Translation: CASSLALFNTIYF.

This clone was seen more than once but under ten times. This chain joins TRBV11-3 and TRBJ2-7; TRBD2 matches at 10 bases. The CDR3 is made up of 14 amino acids. The germline gives CDR1 SGHNT, CDR2 YENEEA. The V segment lost 0 bases and the J segment 6 bases; nucleotides outside the gene matches: 2. The CDR3 sequence is CASSLDSGRGEQYF. The CDR3 bases are TGTGCCAGCAGCTTAGACAGCGGGAGGGGCGAGCAGTACTTC.

V gene TRBV27 combines with J gene TRBJ1-4; no firm D call. CDR3 size: 14 residues. The ends were cut back, 3 bases at V and 4 bases at J, with 9 bases in the middle. From germline, CDR1 is MNHEY and CDR2 SMNVEV (reference sequence). The CDR3 DNA reads as TGTGCCAGCAGTTTCCCCGGGGATAATGAAAAACTGTTTTTT. This gives the protein CASSFPGDNEKLFF.

J is TRBJ2-1 and V is TRBV5-4; the match to TRBD2 covers 9 bases. The junction had 4 bases not matched to a gene; V was cut back by 3 bases and J by 6 bases. The germline V gene has CDR1 SGHNT and CDR2 YYREEE (reference sequence). CDR3 length equals 14 residues. The CDR3 DNA reads TGTGCCAGCAGCTGGGGCGGGAGGGCCAATGAGCAGTTCTTC. It is translated as CASSWGGRANEQFF.

This chain uses TRBV19 with TRBJ2-5; a weak D match, TRBD1 (5 bases). The CDR3 contains 13 residues. V lost 5 bases, J lost 7 bases, and 14 bases lay in between. Germline CDR1 and CDR2: LNHDA and SQIVND (reference sequence). The CDR3 loop reads CASSQGPTVTQYF. The CDR3 coding sequence is TGTGCCAGTAGTCAGGGCCCGACCGTGACCCAGTACTTC.

The J gene is TRBJ2-4, the V gene TRBV20-1; D remains ambiguous. The CDR3 loop spans 13 amino acids. Germline loops: CDR1 DFQATT, CDR2 SNEGSKA (reference sequence). Trimming pared 4 bases from V and 0 bases from J, leaving 7 bases between. Here the CDR3 DNA reads TGCAGTGCTACTGAACTAGCCAAAAACATTCAGTACTTC. Its protein is CSATELAKNIQYF.

The CDR3 nucleotides are TGTGCCAGTAGTATCTGGCCGGGCAATGAGCAGTTCTTC. Its protein is CASSIWPGNEQFF. The chain joins TRBV19 to TRBJ2-1; no definite D call. CDR1 is LNHDA and CDR2 is SQIVND in the germline V gene (reference sequence). The CDR3 is 13 residues long. V was trimmed by 3 bases and J by 6 bases, leaving 9 bases between them.

The V and J genes are TRBV11-2 and TRBJ2-1, with 9 bases that match TRBD2. CDR3 length equals 15 residues. In germline, CDR1 is SGHAT, CDR2 FQNNGV. Trimming cost V 10 bases and J 12 bases; bases outside gene matches: 19. In DNA, the CDR3 is TGTGCCACCAAAGTAGCGGGAGAGATCTTTGGTGGGCAGTTCTTC. It is translated as CATKVAGEIFGGQFF.

V is TRBV11-3 and J is TRBJ2-1, with unresolved D. Germline values: CDR1 SGHNT, CDR2 YENEEA. V gave up 4 bases and J gave up 2 bases, with 12 bases separating them. The CDR3 spans 15 residues. The CDR3 DNA reads as TGTGCCAGCAGCTCCCCTACCGTTGCCTACAATGAGCAGTTCTTC. It is translated as CASSSPTVAYNEQFF.

V is TRBV6-2 or TRBV6-3 and J is TRBJ2-5; 10 nucleotides match TRBD2. Germline V gene sequence: CDR1 MNHEY, CDR2 SVGEGT. The CDR3 covers 13 residues. After removal of 5 bases from V and 4 bases from J, the junction contained 1 base not matched to a gene. The CDR3 loop is CASSLAGVETQYF. The CDR3 nucleotides are TGTGCCAGCAGTCTAGCGGGAGTAGAGACCCAGTACTTC.

V and J are TRBV28 and TRBJ1-2; D is uncertain. The germline V gene has CDR1 MDHEN and CDR2 SYDVKM. The V gene lost 7 bases and the J gene lost 4 bases, with 10 bases spanning the gap. This CDR3 comprises 12 residues. The CDR3 here is CASKISSYGYTF. As DNA, the CDR3 is TGTGCCAGCAAGATATCGAGCTATGGCTACACCTTC.

V is TRBV27 and J is TRBJ2-6; a weak D match, TRBD1 (6 bases). This CDR3 is built from 17 residues. Germline loops: CDR1 MNHEY, CDR2 SMNVEV (reference sequence). V gave up 6 bases and J gave up 0 bases, with 15 bases separating them. In nucleotides, the CDR3 is TGTGCCAGCAGACTCAGGGGAGCTCGCTCTGGGGCCAACGTCCTGACTTTC. Amino acids: CASRLRGARSGANVLTF.

This clone has more than one count but fewer than ten. The J gene is TRBJ1-6, the V gene TRBV28, with 7 bases aligning to TRBD1. The CDR3 runs to 17 residues. V was clipped by 3 bases and J by 0 bases; unmatched bases: 5. Germline V gene sequence: CDR1 MDHEN, CDR2 SYDVKM. The CDR3 is CASSFGQGGSYNSPLHF. The CDR3 bases are TGTGCCAGCAGTTTCGGCCAGGGGGGCTCCTATAATTCACCCCTCCACTTT.